The 13 T cell receptor beta chains given below trace back to one sample, sequenced in a study of blood T cell repertoires in COVID-19. Profiled with immunoSEQ multiplex PCR; TCRdb holds only in-frame clones, not every one. Of about 69,000 clones in the sample, approximately 90% were seen once. The specimen sequenced was peripheral blood. Receptor source: a woman aged 18-35 years with acute or convalescent COVID-19.

The chain has TRBV5-1 and TRBJ2-2, with 16 bases that match TRBD2. The CDR3 covers 19 residues. The ends lost 6 bases at V and 2 bases at J; junction bases unmatched: 10. Germline values: CDR1 SGHRS, CDR2 YFSETQ. The CDR3 protein is CASNSPGTSGRVNTGELFF. CDR3 coding DNA: TGCGCCAGCAACTCTCCCGGGACTAGCGGGAGGGTTAACACCGGGGAGCTGTTTTTT. Complete variable domain (other parts from reference TRBV5-1 and TRBJ2-2): KAGVTQTPRYLIKTRGQQVTLSCSPISGHRSVSWYQQTPGQGLQFLFEYFSETQRNKGNFPGRFSGRQFSNSRSEMNVSTLELGDSALYLCASNSPGTSGRVNTGELFFGEGSRLTVL.

V gene TRBV11-2 combines with J gene TRBJ2-2; no definite D call. The V gene lost 2 bases and the J gene lost 6 bases, with 25 bases spanning the gap. CDR3 size: 19 residues. The germline V gene encodes CDR1 SGHAT and CDR2 FQNNGV. CDR3 in amino acids: CASSLYPDPGSASAGELFF. DNA of the CDR3: TGTGCCAGCAGCTTATACCCAGACCCAGGATCGGCTTCTGCCGGGGAGCTGTTTTTT.

This chain links TRBV7-9 with TRBJ1-4, with 7 positions matching TRBD1. CDR1 and CDR2 (germline): SEHNR, FQNEAQ (reference sequence). CDR3 length: 14 residues. V gave up 6 bases and J gave up 7 bases; unmatched junction bases: 8. This CDR3 reads CASRTGDLGEKLFF. CDR3 nucleotides: TGTGCCAGCAGAACAGGGGATCTCGGTGAAAAACTGTTTTTT.

This clone was observed a single time. The gene calls are TRBV5-6 and TRBJ2-7, with a tentative D call TRBD1 (5 bases). The V end was cut by 0 bases, the J end by 5 bases, with 9 bases between. The germline gives CDR1 SGHDT, CDR2 YYEEEE. The CDR3 loop spans 13 amino acids. CDR3 in amino acids: CASSLARGDEQYF. The CDR3 DNA reads TGTGCCAGCAGCTTGGCTAGGGGCGACGAGCAGTACTTC.

This rearrangement joins TRBV2 to TRBJ1-6; D remains unclear. With 8 bases removed from V and 3 bases from J, the gap between germline ends came to 11 bases. The CDR3 runs 14 residues. From germline, CDR1 is SNHLY and CDR2 FYNNEI. CDR3 in DNA: TGTGCCAGCGGGCAAACCAACTATAATTCACCCCTCCACTTT. Translation: CASGQTNYNSPLHF.

V usage is TRBV18 and J usage is TRBJ1-1, with 8 bases fitting TRBD1. The CDR3 covers 19 residues. CDR1 and CDR2 from the germline V gene are KGHSH and LQKENI. V was pared by 4 bases and J by 0 bases, with 16 bases of the junction left unmatched. Here the CDR3 reads CASSRILVTGEIMNTEAFF. In nucleotides, the CDR3 is TGTGCCAGCTCACGCATATTAGTGACAGGGGAGATAATGAACACTGAAGCTTTCTTT.

The chain joins TRBV7-2 to TRBJ2-5, with D perhaps TRBD2 (5 bases). Trimming cost V 4 bases and J 5 bases, with 17 bases left between them. Germline CDR1 and CDR2: SGHTA and FQGNSA. The CDR3 is 15 residues long. The CDR3 loop reads CASSSSPNPMETQYF. The CDR3 DNA reads as TGTGCCAGCAGCTCTAGCCCCAATCCAATGGAGACCCAGTACTTC.

The chain has TRBV12-3 or TRBV12-4 and TRBJ2-3; D ambiguous. This CDR3 spans 12 amino acids. V lost 4 bases and J lost 4, with 6 bases in between. The CDR3 loop reads CASSSSSDTQYF. Here the CDR3 DNA reads TGTGCCAGCAGTTCCTCCTCAGATACGCAGTATTTT.

The rearrangement links TRBV7-2 to TRBJ1-1; a possible D gene is TRBD1 (5 bases). This CDR3 has 13 amino acids. The germline V gene has CDR1 SGHTA and CDR2 FQGNSA. Between the trimmed V and J ends, which lost 1 base and 9 bases, there was a span of 12 bases. CDR3 sequence reads: CASSLVVTEKAFF. CDR3 nucleotide sequence: TGTGCCAGCAGCTTAGTTGTGACAGAGAAAGCTTTCTTT.

J is TRBJ1-5 and V is TRBV27; the match to TRBD1 covers 11 bases. The length of the CDR3 is 15 residues. Germline V gives CDR1 MNHEY, CDR2 SMNVEV (reference sequence). V lost 1 base to trimming and J lost 7 bases; unmatched junction nucleotides: 3. The CDR3 nucleotides read TGTGCCAGCAGTTTATGGGGACAGGGGGACCAGCCCCAGCATTTT. This codes for CASSLWGQGDQPQHF.

The V gene is TRBV2, the J gene TRBJ2-3; no firm D call. The V and J ends lost 3 bases and 5 bases respectively, with 6 bases between them. CDR1 is SNHLY, CDR2 FYNNEI, per germline. CDR3 length: 12 amino acids. The CDR3 loop reads CASSEVRDTQYF. The CDR3 region has the DNA TGTGCCAGCAGTGAGGTCAGAGATACGCAGTATTTT.

The gene calls are TRBV18 and TRBJ1-2; a weak D match, TRBD1 (5 bases). The CDR3 sequence is 12 residues long. Trimming cost V 3 bases and J 7 bases, with 9 bases left between them. Germline CDR1 and CDR2: KGHSH and LQKENI. The CDR3 DNA sequence: TGTGCCAGCTCACCCCAGGGCTTTGGCTACACCTTC. It codes for CASSPQGFGYTF.

This clone appeared once. The rearrangement uses TRBV19 and TRBJ2-2; D gene uncertain. The V and J ends lost 1 base and 6 bases respectively, with 15 bases between them. CDR1 and CDR2 (germline): LNHDA, SQIVND (reference sequence). The CDR3 consists of 16 residues. The CDR3 coding sequence is TGTGCCAGTAGTATAGTAAGAGGTTTAGGTCCCGGGGAGCTGTTTTTT. Its protein is CASSIVRGLGPGELFF.